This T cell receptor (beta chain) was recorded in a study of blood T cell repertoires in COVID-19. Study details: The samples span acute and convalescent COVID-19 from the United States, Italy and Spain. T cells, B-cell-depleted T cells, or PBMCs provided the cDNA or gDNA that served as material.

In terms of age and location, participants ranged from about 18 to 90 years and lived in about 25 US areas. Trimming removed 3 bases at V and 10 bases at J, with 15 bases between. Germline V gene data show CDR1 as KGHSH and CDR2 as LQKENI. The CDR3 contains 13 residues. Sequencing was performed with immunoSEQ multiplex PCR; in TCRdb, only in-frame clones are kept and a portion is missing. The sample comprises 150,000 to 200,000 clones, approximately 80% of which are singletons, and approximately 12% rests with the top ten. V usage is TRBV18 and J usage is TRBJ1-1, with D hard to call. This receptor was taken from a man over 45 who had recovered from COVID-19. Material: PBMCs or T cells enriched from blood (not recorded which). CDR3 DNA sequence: TGTGCCAGCTCACCGTCGGAGATCCCAGCAGCTTTCTTT. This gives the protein CASSPSEIPAAFF.